This is a list of T cell receptor beta chains from one sample in a study of T cell clonotyping in hematopoietic cell transplantation. TCRdb keeps only in-frame clones here, not all; method: immunoSEQ multiplex PCR. The sample holds 12,000 to 15,000 clones, under 90% seen once. Material: PBMCs, obtained 100 days after allogeneic stem cell transplant. Source of these receptors: a male patient in his fifties who had an allogeneic stem cell transplant from an unrelated donor, so T cells may come from the graft donor. Some clones in this sample may be carry-over from other donors' samples. Both conserved end residues are part of each CDR3. A D gene is named only where the DNA matches it firmly. Clone size is not always given. Where it is, it says once, few, many or a class for expanded clones.

-	TRBV5-1	-	TRBJ2-2	CASSLAGTSNTGELFF	TGCGCCAGCAGCCTAGCCGGGACTTCGAACACCGGGGAGCTGTTTTTT
-	TRBV6-5	-	TRBJ1-1	CASERGTEAFF	TGTGCCAGCGAGAGGGGGACTGAAGCTTTCTTT
TRBD2	TRBV6-5	-	TRBJ2-3	CASRASGSYTQYF	TGTGCCAGCAGGGCTAGCGGGAGTTATACGCAGTATTTT
TRBD2	TRBV7-2	few	TRBJ2-1	CASSPGGAGGGNEQFF	TGTGCCAGCAGCCCCGGGGGGGCGGGAGGAGGAAATGAGCAGTTCTTC
-	TRBV9	-	TRBJ2-1	CASSAATNEQFF	TGTGCCAGCAGCGCAGCAACCAATGAGCAGTTCTTC
-	TRBV19	-	TRBJ2-2	CASSMGQPNTGELFF	TGTGCCAGTAGTATGGGGCAGCCGAACACCGGGGAGCTGTTTTTT
-	TRBV4-1	-	TRBJ2-5	CASTPTPFQETQYF	TGCGCCAGCACCCCTACCCCATTCCAAGAGACCCAGTACTTC
-	TRBV7-2	once	TRBJ1-6	CASSRRVGTFYNSPLHF	TGTGCCAGCAGCCGACGGGTTGGGACGTTTTATAATTCACCCCTCCACTTT
TRBD1	TRBV11-3	-	TRBJ2-3	CASSQPGTGETDTQYF	TGTGCCAGCAGCCAGCCCGGGACAGGGGAGACAGATACGCAGTATTTT
-	TRBV11-2	-	TRBJ1-3	CASSFIPTAHLSGNTIYF	TGTGCCAGCAGCTTTATACCCACAGCGCACCTCTCTGGAAACACCATATATTTT
-	TRBV7-6	once	TRBJ2-3	CASSLLMGSTDTQYF	TGTGCCAGCAGCTTATTGATGGGAAGCACAGATACGCAGTATTTT
TRBD1	TRBV5-1	-	TRBJ1-1	CASSRAQGAATEAFF	TGCGCCAGCAGCCGAGCCCAGGGGGCGGCCACTGAAGCTTTCTTT
-	TRBV9	-	TRBJ1-1	CASSVGGAGLVAFF	TGTGCCAGCAGCGTGGGTGGGGCAGGGTTGGTGGCTTTCTTT
-	TRBV28	-	TRBJ1-4	CASSRRNEKLFF	TGTGCCAGCAGCCGACGGAATGAAAAACTGTTTTTT
-	TRBV18	-	TRBJ1-5	CASSQDNSNQPQHF	TGTGCCAGCTCACAGGACAATAGCAATCAGCCCCAGCATTTT
TRBD1	TRBV6-5	-	TRBJ2-7	CASRKGAGVEYF	TGTGCCAGCAGGAAGGGGGCAGGGGTGGAGTACTTC
TRBD2	TRBV30	-	TRBJ2-1	CAWSGGGLAGYNEQFF	TGTGCCTGGAGTGGGGGCGGACTAGCGGGGTACAATGAGCAGTTCTTC
-	TRBV10-3	-	TRBJ2-7	CAISEQLAFEQYF	TGTGCCATCAGTGAACAGCTAGCTTTCGAGCAGTACTTC
-	TRBV6-1	-	TRBJ1-2	CASSETDGLKDTF	TGTGCCAGCAGTGAAACGGACGGCCTAAAGGACACCTTC
-	TRBV11-3	once	TRBJ2-3	CASSLVASADTQYF	TGTGCCAGCAGCTTAGTCGCGTCAGCAGATACGCAGTATTTT
TRBD1	TRBV4-1	-	TRBJ2-5	CASSLRDRGETQYF	TGCGCCAGCAGCCTTAGGGACAGGGGTGAGACCCAGTACTTC
TRBD1	TRBV6-5	-	TRBJ1-2	CASSQGQGANYGYTF	TGTGCCAGCAGTCAAGGACAGGGCGCTAACTATGGCTACACCTTC
-	TRBV9	-	TRBJ1-1	CASSPGPGGEAFF	TGTGCCAGCAGCCCCGGGCCCGGCGGTGAAGCTTTCTTT
-	TRBV9	-	TRBJ2-7	CASSVGSQGGVYEQYF	TGTGCCAGCAGCGTAGGGAGCCAAGGGGGGGTCTACGAGCAGTACTTC
TRBD1	TRBV5-1	-	TRBJ2-1	CASSLEGARGNEQFF	TGCGCCAGCAGCTTGGAGGGGGCTAGAGGCAATGAGCAGTTCTTC
-	TRBV2	-	TRBJ2-1	CASRRGGTAYNEQFF	TGTGCCAGCAGGAGGGGCGGGACGGCCTACAATGAGCAGTTCTTC
-	TRBV11-2	large	TRBJ2-1	CASSLGDVYGGEQFF	TGTGCCAGCAGCTTAGGAGACGTTTACGGTGGTGAGCAGTTCTTC
-	TRBV19	once	TRBJ1-3	CASSVSLSGNTIYF	TGTGCCAGTAGTGTCAGCCTCTCTGGAAACACCATATATTTT
TRBD1	TRBV5-4	-	TRBJ1-2	CASSLGAGGADYGYTF	TGTGCCAGCAGCTTGGGGGCAGGGGGCGCTGACTATGGCTACACCTTC
-	TRBV27	-	TRBJ2-3	CASSFSTGGTDTQYF	TGTGCCAGCAGTTTCAGCACGGGAGGCACAGATACGCAGTATTTT
-	TRBV14	-	TRBJ1-2	CASSQDRKGGVSGYTF	TGTGCCAGCAGCCAAGATCGTAAGGGCGGTGTTTCTGGCTACACCTTC
TRBD1	TRBV5-6	-	TRBJ1-3	CASSLYARGLGNTIYF	TGTGCCAGCAGCTTGTACGCCAGGGGGCTGGGAAACACCATATATTTT
-	TRBV10-3	-	TRBJ1-2	CAISEARESFGYTF	TGTGCCATCAGTGAGGCCAGGGAATCATTCGGCTACACCTTC
-	TRBV4-1	-	TRBJ2-4	CASSQEPPEQLAKNIQYF	TGCGCCAGCAGCCAAGAGCCCCCAGAGCAACTAGCCAAAAACATTCAGTACTTC
TRBD1	TRBV30	few	TRBJ2-7	CAWSNRQGPGSYEQYF	TGTGCCTGGAGCAACAGACAGGGGCCGGGCTCCTACGAGCAGTACTTC
-	TRBV2	-	TRBJ2-7	CASGVNSYEQYF	TGTGCCAGCGGGGTCAACTCCTACGAGCAGTACTTC
-	TRBV30	-	TRBJ2-3	CAWTGLHYTDTQYF	TGTGCCTGGACTGGACTACACTACACAGATACGCAGTATTTT
-	TRBV6-1	-	TRBJ2-7	CASSERWGLGYEQYF	TGTGCCAGCAGTGAAAGGTGGGGACTGGGGTACGAGCAGTACTTC
TRBD1	TRBV30	-	TRBJ2-5	CAWRGQGTQTQYF	TGTGCCTGGAGGGGACAGGGGACACAGACCCAGTACTTC
-	TRBV10-1	-	TRBJ1-1	CASSGGQQGKAEAFF	TGCGCCAGCAGTGGGGGGCAACAGGGAAAGGCTGAAGCTTTCTTT
-	TRBV14	-	TRBJ1-2	CASSPINYGYTF	TGTGCCAGCAGCCCTATAAACTATGGCTACACCTTC
TRBD1	TRBV27	-	TRBJ2-7	CASSFFTTGGYEQYF	TGTGCCAGCAGTTTTTTCACTACAGGGGGCTACGAGCAGTACTTC
TRBD2	TRBV9	-	TRBJ2-5	CASSASGRDRQETQYF	TGTGCCAGCAGCGCTAGCGGGAGGGATCGTCAAGAGACCCAGTACTTC
-	TRBV7-2	-	TRBJ2-7	CASRSGAGYEQYF	TGTGCCAGCAGGTCAGGGGCGGGATACGAGCAGTACTTC
TRBD2	TRBV10-3	-	TRBJ2-5	CAITSSGSLETQYF	TGTGCCATCACGAGTAGCGGGAGTTTGGAGACCCAGTACTTC
-	TRBV7-6	-	TRBJ2-5	CASTITAGAGEETQYF	TGTGCCAGCACCATAACCGCCGGGGCAGGGGAGGAGACCCAGTACTTC
-	TRBV29-1	-	TRBJ2-5	CSVGLREFRSEETQYF	TGCAGCGTTGGACTTCGGGAGTTTAGAAGCGAAGAGACCCAGTACTTC
-	TRBV30	-	TRBJ2-7	CAWSVGSPYEQYF	TGTGCCTGGAGTGTGGGCAGTCCCTACGAGCAGTACTTC
-	TRBV27	-	TRBJ2-2	CASRYSGELFF	TGTGCCAGCAGATATTCCGGGGAGCTGTTTTTT
-	TRBV7-9	-	TRBJ1-1	CASSSFGPLNTEAFF	TGTGCCAGCAGCTCGTTCGGTCCGTTGAACACTGAAGCTTTCTTT
TRBD1	TRBV30	-	TRBJ1-4	CAWRGRHRGDEKLFF	TGTGCCTGGAGGGGTCGGCACAGGGGGGATGAAAAACTGTTTTTT
TRBD2	TRBV27	-	TRBJ2-5	CASSLTGTSGQETQYF	TGTGCCAGCAGTTTAACCGGGACTAGCGGCCAAGAGACCCAGTACTTC
-	TRBV19	-	TRBJ1-4	CASSPLRGGEKLFF	TGTGCCAGTAGTCCCCTTAGGGGTGGCGAAAAACTGTTTTTT
-	TRBV10-3	few	TRBJ2-3	CAISEGQQSTDTQYF	TGTGCCATCAGTGAGGGACAGCAATCCACAGATACGCAGTATTTT